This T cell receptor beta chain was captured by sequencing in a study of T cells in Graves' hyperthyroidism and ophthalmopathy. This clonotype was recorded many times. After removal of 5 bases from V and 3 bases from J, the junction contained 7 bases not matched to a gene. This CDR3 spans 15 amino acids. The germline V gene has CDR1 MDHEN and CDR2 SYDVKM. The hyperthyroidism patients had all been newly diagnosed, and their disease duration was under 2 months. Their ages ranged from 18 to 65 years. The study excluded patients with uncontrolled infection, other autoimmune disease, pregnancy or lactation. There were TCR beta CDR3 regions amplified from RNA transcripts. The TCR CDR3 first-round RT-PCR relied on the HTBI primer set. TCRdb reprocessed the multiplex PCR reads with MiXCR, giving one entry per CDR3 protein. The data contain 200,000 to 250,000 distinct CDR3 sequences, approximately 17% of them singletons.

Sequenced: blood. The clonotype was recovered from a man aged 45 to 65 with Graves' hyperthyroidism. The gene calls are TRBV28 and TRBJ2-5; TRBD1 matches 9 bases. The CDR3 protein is CASSPGTGLEETQYF. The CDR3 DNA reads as TGTGCCAGCAGTCCCGGGACAGGGCTCGAAGAGACCCAGTACTTC. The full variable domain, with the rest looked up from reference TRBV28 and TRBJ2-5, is DVKVTQSSRYLVKRTGEKVFLECVQDMDHENMFWYRQDPGLGLRLIYFSYDVKMKEKGDIPEGYSVSREKKERFSLILESASTNQTSMYLCASSPGTGLEETQYFGPGTRLLVL.